These 21 T cell receptor beta chains were all obtained from the same sample, sequenced in a study of blood T cell repertoires in COVID-19 (dated by TCRdb to the early 2020s). The library was built by means of the immunoSEQ multiplex PCR assay. Imported from immuneACCESS, the table was reduced by TCRdb to in-frame sequences with V and J called. These copies leave out some clones; in studies compared against another copy, an unresolved V gene accounts for under half, and the cause of the remainder is not known. In all, the sample holds 150,000 to 250,000 clones, and approximately 82% of those were seen once. The ten largest clones take up approximately 6.9% of the sample. Input material: peripheral blood. These receptors were collected from a human donor with acute or convalescent COVID-19. The donor label of this sample is uncertain.

The count of this clone is one. The germline gene is not matched at one end of the junction; a read error may be the cause. The chain combines TRBV28 with TRBJ1-2, with unresolved D. The CDR3 runs to 14 residues. Germline V gives CDR1 MDHEN, CDR2 SYDVKM. CDR3 region: CASTSQPLNCGYTF. The CDR3 bases are TGTGCCAGCACCTCACAGCCACTTAACTGTGGCTACACCTTC.

The chain uses TRBV11-3 and TRBJ2-7; 9 bases line up with TRBD1. This CDR3 spans 15 amino acids. V lost 0 bases to trimming and J lost 2 bases; unmatched junction nucleotides: 2. Germline assignment: CDR1 SGHNT and CDR2 YENEEA. The CDR3 reads CASSLDRDRAYEQYF. CDR3 sequence (DNA): TGTGCCAGCAGCTTAGATCGGGACAGGGCCTACGAGCAGTACTTC. Supplemented by reference TRBV11-3 and TRBJ2-7, the full variable domain reads EAGVVQSPRYKIIEKKQPVAFWCNPISGHNTLYWYLQNLGQGPELLIRYENEEAVDDSQLPKDRFSAERLKGVDSTLKIQPAELGDSAVYLCASSLDRDRAYEQYFGPGTRLTVT.

This clone was counted between two and nine times. This rearrangement joins TRBV28 to TRBJ1-1; 11 bases line up with TRBD1. V shed 5 bases and J 4 bases; nucleotides not matched to a gene: 9. The CDR3 covers 16 residues. CDR1 is MDHEN, CDR2 SYDVKM, per germline. This chain's CDR3 is CASSPHGQGAFTEAFF. The CDR3 region has the DNA TGTGCCAGCAGTCCCCATGGACAGGGGGCCTTCACTGAAGCTTTCTTT.

The rearrangement links TRBV29-1 to TRBJ1-1; 8 bases fit TRBD1. Per the germline V gene, CDR1 is SQVTM and CDR2 is ANQGSEA. This CDR3 is 12 amino acids long. J lost 5 bases, V lost 7 bases, and 6 bases had no gene match. The CDR3 spells CSGGQGVTEAFF. The CDR3 nucleotides are TGCAGCGGAGGACAGGGTGTTACTGAAGCTTTCTTT.

The chain combines TRBV5-1 with TRBJ1-4; a weak D match, TRBD1 (6 bases). The ends were cut back, 5 bases at V and 8 bases at J, with 16 bases in the middle. Per the germline V gene, CDR1 is SGHRS and CDR2 is YFSETQ. The CDR3 spans 14 residues. The CDR3 sequence is CASSPTGTGEKLFF. In DNA, the CDR3 is TGCGCCAGCAGTCCTACAGGGACCGGGGAAAAACTGTTTTTT.

The V call is TRBV6-2 or TRBV6-3, the J call TRBJ1-2; no clear D. The length of the CDR3 is 14 residues. The germline V gene encodes CDR1 MNHEY and CDR2 SVGEGT. The V end was cut by 3 bases, the J end by 1 base, with 9 bases between. The CDR3 is CASSYNPGNYGYTF. The CDR3 coding sequence is TGTGCCAGCAGTTATAACCCGGGTAACTATGGCTACACCTTC.

The chain recombines TRBV19 with TRBJ1-6; 10 nucleotides match TRBD1. This CDR3 spans 21 amino acids. V was pared by 2 bases and J by 5 bases, with 18 bases of the junction left unmatched. CDR1 and CDR2 from the germline V gene are LNHDA and SQIVND (reference sequence). CDR3 loop: CASSILRGGQGFPSDNSPLHF. In nucleotides, the CDR3 is TGTGCCAGTAGTATACTTCGTGGGGGACAGGGGTTTCCTTCGGATAATTCACCCCTCCACTTT. Full variable domain (outside the CDR3, taken from reference TRBV19 and TRBJ1-6): DGGITQSPKYLFRKEGQNVTLSCEQNLNHDAMYWYRQDPGQGLRLIYYSQIVNDFQKGDIAEGYSVSREKKESFPLTVTSAQKNPTAFYLCASSILRGGQGFPSDNSPLHFGNGTRLTVT.

Only one count was recorded for this clone. The rearrangement links TRBV6-5 to TRBJ1-2; no clear D. V was cut by 0 bases and J by 7 bases, with 12 bases left in between. From germline, CDR1 is MNHEY and CDR2 SVGAGI. CDR3 length equals 14 residues. CDR3 in amino acids: CASSYSRGPGGYTF. CDR3 DNA sequence: TGTGCCAGCAGTTACTCGAGAGGCCCGGGTGGCTACACCTTC.

V and J are TRBV29-1 and TRBJ1-2, with TRBD1 matching over 8 bases. The V and J ends lost 7 bases and 4 bases, in that order; junction bases with no gene match: 11. This CDR3 is built from 14 residues. The germline V gene has CDR1 SQVTM and CDR2 ANQGSEA. DNA for the CDR3: TGCAGCGCAAACGATTCCCAGGGGGCCTATGGCTACACCTTC. Translated, it gives CSANDSQGAYGYTF.

The chain recombines TRBV7-9 with TRBJ2-7, with D uncertain. The germline V gene has CDR1 SEHNR and CDR2 FQNEAQ (reference sequence). V lost 2 bases, J lost 7 bases, and 9 bases lay in between. The CDR3 consists of 12 residues. In DNA, the CDR3 is TGTGCCAGCAGCTTAATTCTAGGAGAGCAGTACTTC. This codes for CASSLILGEQYF.

This clone was seen just once. This rearrangement joins TRBV4-3 to TRBJ2-7; 11 bases align to TRBD1. CDR1 LGHNA and CDR2 YSLEER come from the germline V gene. This CDR3 is 15 amino acids long. The trim removed 1 base at V and 2 bases at J, leaving 1 base unmatched. The CDR3 loop is CASSQGTGGPYEQYF. The DNA for the CDR3 is TGCGCCAGCAGCCAAGGGACAGGGGGCCCCTACGAGCAGTACTTC.

The V and J genes are TRBV5-1 and TRBJ2-5; 11 bases line up with TRBD2. CDR3 size: 16 residues. Germline lookup yields CDR1 SGHRS and CDR2 YFSETQ. The J segment lost 2 bases and the V segment lost 4 bases, leaving 7 bases of the junction unmatched. Here the CDR3 reads CASSVAGLAVQETQYF. The DNA of the CDR3 is TGCGCCAGCAGCGTGGCGGGACTAGCGGTTCAAGAGACCCAGTACTTC.

The V gene is TRBV24-1, the J gene TRBJ2-1; 14 bases fit TRBD2. This CDR3 spans 18 amino acids. V lost 4 bases and J lost 12; bases outside the gene matches: 16. The V gene's germline CDR1 is KGHDR and CDR2 SFDVKD. CDR3 protein: CATSEGTSGSRAGGGQFF. The CDR3 DNA reads as TGTGCCACCAGTGAGGGGACTAGCGGGAGCCGAGCCGGGGGCGGGCAGTTCTTC.

The gene calls are TRBV7-2 and TRBJ1-6, with no clear D. The CDR3 spans 12 residues. Trimming stripped 5 bases from V and 5 bases from J, with 4 bases between. CDR1 is SGHTA, CDR2 FQGNSA, per germline. This chain's CDR3 is CASSLDNSPLHF. Here the CDR3 DNA reads TGTGCCAGCAGCCTCGATAATTCACCCCTCCACTTT.

The CDR3 region has the DNA TGTGCCAGCAGCGTAGCTCAGGAGGGCTCTGGCTACACCTTC. It codes for CASSVAQEGSGYTF. The chain couples TRBV9 to TRBJ1-2; D uncertain. Germline CDR1 SGDLS, CDR2 YYNGEE. The CDR3 consists of 14 residues. V was trimmed by 0 bases and J by 7 bases, leaving 13 bases between them.

CDR3 in amino acids: CASSLVGLALDTQYF. CDR3 nucleotides: TGTGCCAGCAGCTTGGTGGGACTAGCGCTAGATACGCAGTATTTT. V usage is TRBV5-6 and J usage is TRBJ2-3; 10 bases are shared with TRBD2. The CDR3 consists of 15 residues. Germline trimming cut 0 bases from V and 5 bases from J; bases unmatched to any gene: 3. Germline CDR1 reads SGHDT; CDR2 reads YYEEEE.

V and J are TRBV10-3 and TRBJ1-4, with 9 bases matching TRBD1. Germline-derived CDR1 and CDR2 are ENHRY and SYGVKD. Losses at the gene ends were 6 bases for V and 2 bases for J; bases not matched to a gene: 1. CDR3 size: 14 residues. The chain's CDR3 is CAIRGTGTNEKLFF. The CDR3 DNA follows: TGTGCCATCAGAGGGACAGGGACTAATGAAAAACTGTTTTTT.

This chain joins TRBV12-3 or TRBV12-4 and TRBJ1-1, with TRBD1 matching 7 bases. The CDR3 runs to 13 residues. V lost 6 bases and J lost 1; bases outside the gene matches: 2. CDR3 sequence reads: CASRQGWNTEAFF. CDR3 in DNA: TGTGCCAGCAGACAGGGGTGGAACACTGAAGCTTTCTTT.

This chain links TRBV5-1 with TRBJ2-2; 14 bases align to TRBD2. CDR1 is SGHRS and CDR2 is YFSETQ in the germline V gene. The CDR3 has 20 residues. J lost 4 bases, V lost 0 bases, and 11 bases had no gene match. CDR3 DNA sequence: TGCGCCAGCAGCTTGGATCGTCGACTAGCGGGAGGGCCGGGCACCGGGGAGCTGTTTTTT. Translating it yields CASSLDRRLAGGPGTGELFF.

V gene TRBV7-9 combines with J gene TRBJ2-3; 7 bases are shared with TRBD2. Unmatched junction bases numbered 3, after V lost 3 bases and J lost 0 bases. The CDR3 is made up of 15 amino acids. The germline gives CDR1 SEHNR, CDR2 FQNEAQ (reference sequence). The CDR3 loop is CASSLRGISTDTQYF. In DNA, the CDR3 is TGTGCCAGCAGCTTGCGGGGGATCAGCACAGATACGCAGTATTTT.

The chain combines TRBV24-1 with TRBJ2-2, with a weak D call TRBD1 (6 bases). Per germline, CDR1 KGHDR and CDR2 SFDVKD. The CDR3 is 14 residues long. Trimming removed 5 bases from V and 5 bases from J, with 11 bases in between. CDR3 loop: CATSGVRGTGELFF. For the CDR3, the DNA is TGTGCCACCAGTGGGGTCAGGGGTACCGGGGAGCTGTTTTTT.